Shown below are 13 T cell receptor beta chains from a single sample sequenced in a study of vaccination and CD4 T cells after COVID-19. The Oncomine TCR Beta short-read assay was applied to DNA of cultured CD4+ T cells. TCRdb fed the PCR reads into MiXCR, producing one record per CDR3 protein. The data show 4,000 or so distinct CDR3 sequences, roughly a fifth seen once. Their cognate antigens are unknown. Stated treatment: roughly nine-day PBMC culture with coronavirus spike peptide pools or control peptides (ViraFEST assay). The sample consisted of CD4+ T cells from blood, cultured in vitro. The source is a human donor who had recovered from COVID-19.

The CDR3 DNA reads as TGCAGCGCCCGGGACACCTACAATGAGCAGTTCTTC. Amino acids: CSARDTYNEQFF. The chain carries TRBV29-1 and TRBJ2-1; D might be TRBD1 (6 bases). Germline CDR1 is SQVTM and CDR2 is ANQGSEA. Between the trimmed V and J ends, which lost 7 bases and 2 bases, there was a span of 9 bases. The CDR3 sequence is 12 residues long.

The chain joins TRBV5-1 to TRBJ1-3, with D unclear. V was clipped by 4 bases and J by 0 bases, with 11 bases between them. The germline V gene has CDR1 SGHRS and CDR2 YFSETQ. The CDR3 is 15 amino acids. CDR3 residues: CASSGAGTSGNTIYF. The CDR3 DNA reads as TGCGCCAGCAGCGGCGCGGGAACCTCTGGAAACACCATATATTTT.

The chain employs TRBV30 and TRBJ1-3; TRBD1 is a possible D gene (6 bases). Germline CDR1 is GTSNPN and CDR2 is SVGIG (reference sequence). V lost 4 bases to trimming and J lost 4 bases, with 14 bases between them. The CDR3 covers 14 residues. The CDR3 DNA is TGTGCCTGGAAGTACGGGGGGCAAGGAAACACCATATATTTT. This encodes CAWKYGGQGNTIYF.

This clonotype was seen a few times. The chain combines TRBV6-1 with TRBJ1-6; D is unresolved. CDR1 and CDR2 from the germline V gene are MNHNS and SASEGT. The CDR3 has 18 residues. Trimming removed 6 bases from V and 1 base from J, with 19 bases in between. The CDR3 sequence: CASRSRDRLSSYNSPLHF. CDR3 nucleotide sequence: TGTGCCAGCAGATCCCGGGATAGATTGTCGTCCTATAATTCACCCCTCCACTTT.

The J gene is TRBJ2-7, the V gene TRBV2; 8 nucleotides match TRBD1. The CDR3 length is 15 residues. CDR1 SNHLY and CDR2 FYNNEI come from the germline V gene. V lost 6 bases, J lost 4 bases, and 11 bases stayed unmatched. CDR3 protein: CASRLDRGNSYEQYF. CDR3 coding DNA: TGTGCCAGCAGACTCGACAGGGGCAATTCGTACGAGCAGTACTTC. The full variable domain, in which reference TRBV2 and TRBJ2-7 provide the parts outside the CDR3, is EPEVTQTPSHQVTQMGQEVILRCVPISNHLYFYWYRQILGQKVEFLVSFYNNEISEKSEIFDDQFSVERPDGSNFTLKIRSTKLEDSAMYFCASRLDRGNSYEQYFGPGTRLTVT.

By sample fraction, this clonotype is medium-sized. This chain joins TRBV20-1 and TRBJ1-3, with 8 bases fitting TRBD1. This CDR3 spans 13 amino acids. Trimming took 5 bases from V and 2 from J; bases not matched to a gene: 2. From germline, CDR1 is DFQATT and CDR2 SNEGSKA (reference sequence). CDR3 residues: CSASQGAGNTIYF. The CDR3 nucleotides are TGCAGTGCTTCACAGGGGGCTGGAAACACCATATATTTT.

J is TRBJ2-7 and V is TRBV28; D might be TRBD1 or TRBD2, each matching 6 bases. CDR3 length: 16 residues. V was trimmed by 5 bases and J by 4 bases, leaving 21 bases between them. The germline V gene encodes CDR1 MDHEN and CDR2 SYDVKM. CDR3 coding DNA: TGTGCCAGCAGTGGGGGGTATAGGGGGACCAATTACGAGCAGTACTTC. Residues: CASSGGYRGTNYEQYF.

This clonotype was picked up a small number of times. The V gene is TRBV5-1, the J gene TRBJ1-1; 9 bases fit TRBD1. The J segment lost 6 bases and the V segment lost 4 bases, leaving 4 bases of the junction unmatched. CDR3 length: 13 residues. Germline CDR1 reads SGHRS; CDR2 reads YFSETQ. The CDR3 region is CASSPQGASEAFF. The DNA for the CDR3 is TGCGCCAGCAGCCCACAGGGGGCATCTGAAGCTTTCTTT.

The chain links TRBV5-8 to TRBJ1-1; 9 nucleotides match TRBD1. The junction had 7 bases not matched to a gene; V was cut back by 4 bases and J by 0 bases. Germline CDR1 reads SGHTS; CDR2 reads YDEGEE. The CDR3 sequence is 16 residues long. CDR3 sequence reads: CASSLPGQGVNTEAFF. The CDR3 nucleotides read TGTGCCAGCAGCCTACCGGGACAGGGTGTGAACACTGAAGCTTTCTTT.

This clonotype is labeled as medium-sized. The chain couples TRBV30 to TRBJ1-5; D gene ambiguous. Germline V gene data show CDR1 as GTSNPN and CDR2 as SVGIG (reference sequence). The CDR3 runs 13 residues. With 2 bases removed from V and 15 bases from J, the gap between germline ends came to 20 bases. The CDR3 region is CAWSRSEGLLMHF. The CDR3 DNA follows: TGTGCCTGGAGTCGTTCGGAAGGACTGCTAATGCATTTT.

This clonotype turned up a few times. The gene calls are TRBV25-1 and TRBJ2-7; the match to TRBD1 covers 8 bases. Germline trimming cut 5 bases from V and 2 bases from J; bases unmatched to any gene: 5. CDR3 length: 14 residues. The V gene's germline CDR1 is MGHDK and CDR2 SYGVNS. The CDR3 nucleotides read TGTGCCAGCAGTAAAGAGACAGGGGCCTACGAGCAGTACTTC. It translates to CASSKETGAYEQYF.

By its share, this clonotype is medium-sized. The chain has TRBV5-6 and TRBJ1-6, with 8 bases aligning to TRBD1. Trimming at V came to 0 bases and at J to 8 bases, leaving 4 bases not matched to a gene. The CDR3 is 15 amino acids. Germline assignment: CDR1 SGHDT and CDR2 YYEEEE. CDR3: CASSLGTGSHSPLHF. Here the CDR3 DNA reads TGTGCCAGCAGCTTGGGGACAGGGTCGCATTCACCCCTCCACTTT.

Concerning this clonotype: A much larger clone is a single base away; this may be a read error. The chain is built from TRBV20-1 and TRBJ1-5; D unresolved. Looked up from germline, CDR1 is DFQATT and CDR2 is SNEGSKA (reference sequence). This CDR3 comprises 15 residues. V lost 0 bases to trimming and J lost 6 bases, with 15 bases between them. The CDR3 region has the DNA TGCAGTGCTAGAGAAAGGGTAGGGCAACGTCAGCCCCAGCATTTT. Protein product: CSARERVGQRQPQHF.